This T cell receptor (beta chain) was sequenced for a study of cytomegalovirus exposure and HLA in healthy donors. Findings of the study overall: Reports showed the classifier diagnosing cytomegalovirus status with high specificity and sensitivity. Later, an analysis found that common viral pathogens appeared to be linked with several of the most significant clusters. Researchers catalogued approximately 160 TCR beta chains as cytomegalovirus-associated.

As regards this clone: As yet, its antigen is unknown.

The donors were healthy bone marrow donors. Trimming cost V 0 bases and J 6 bases; bases outside gene matches: 4. The CDR3 sequence is 14 residues long. CDR1 is MNHEY, CDR2 SMNVEV, per germline (reference sequence). PCR amplification relied on 60 Vbeta primers (plus 13 Jbeta primers). This table comes from immunoSEQ multiplex PCR, and its TCRdb copy is limited to in-frame clones, with some not included. This table holds 150,000 to 200,000 clones, roughly 84% found once. The sample comprised PBMCs. The clonotype originates from a boy aged 5-17 years in good health and CMV-seronegative. The V and J genes are TRBV27 and TRBJ1-2; 7 bases fit TRBD1. CDR3 in amino acids: CASSLSQGYHGYTF. CDR3 DNA: TGTGCCAGCAGTTTATCACAGGGGTACCATGGCTACACCTTC.